Detailed here is one TCR beta chain. What it recognizes is unknown. The source of the sample is a study of T cells in pancreatic ductal adenocarcinoma. Findings of the study overall: Mean clonality was about 0.11 in tumors and 0.065 to 0.075 in blood, not significantly different.

The data were produced by immunoSEQ multiplex PCR, yet TCRdb's version contains in-frame clones alone and is incomplete. Here the sample spans roughly 100,000 clones, over 90% being singletons. Surgery without prior neoadjuvant therapy was the treatment of the selected pancreatic ductal adenocarcinoma patients. Looked up from germline, CDR1 is SGHRS and CDR2 is YFSETQ. The V and J ends lost 4 bases and 5 bases, in that order; junction bases with no gene match: 11. The CDR3 runs 16 residues. Sequenced input: PBMCs. The rearrangement joins TRBV5-1 to TRBJ2-2; 7 bases line up with TRBD1. This clonotype was sampled from a human donor with pancreatic ductal adenocarcinoma. The CDR3 here is CASSVNGQAGTGELFF. DNA of the CDR3: TGCGCCAGCAGCGTGAATGGACAGGCGGGTACCGGGGAGCTGTTTTTT.